This T cell receptor beta chain derives from a study of cytomegalovirus exposure and HLA in healthy donors. Study findings and constraints: The classifier reportedly diagnosed cytomegalovirus status with high specificity and sensitivity. It was 150 to 200 TCR beta chains that were listed as cytomegalovirus-associated.

Germline loops: CDR1 SGDLS, CDR2 YYNGEE. V shed 0 bases and J 10 bases; nucleotides not matched to a gene: 2. This CDR3 is built from 13 residues. The PCR employed 60 Vbeta primers together with 13 Jbeta primers. Method: immunoSEQ multiplex PCR; TCRdb's copy keeps in-frame clones and lacks some. Recorded here are about 64,000 clones; the top ten clones represent 3.6%. As regards this clone: Its matching antigen is unknown.

The rearrangement joins TRBV9 to TRBJ2-1; the match to TRBD2 covers 9 bases. The TCR comes from a woman under 30 in good health and CMV-seronegative. Sequencing was done on a sample of PBMCs. CDR3 nucleotide sequence: TGTGCCAGCAGCGTAGGGCGGGGGGGAGAGCAGTTCTTC. Amino acids: CASSVGRGGEQFF.